The next 28 T cell receptor beta chains were all read from a single sample in a study of T cell repertoires in cytomegalovirus infection. TCRdb processed the reads anew with MiXCR; each CDR3 protein has one entry. The sample gives approximately 340,000 distinct CDR3 sequences, just under 30% of which show up once; about 19% is in the top ten. These receptors' antigens are unknown. The sample in question was cultured PBMCs, obtained from culture after CMV antigen stimulation. The receptor set was obtained from a human donor in good health (CMV status not recorded). Some clones in this sample may be carry-over from other donors' samples.

The chain combines TRBV7-9 with TRBJ2-7; a weak D match, TRBD1 (6 bases). This CDR3 has 13 residues. Germline CDR1 SEHNR, CDR2 FQNEAQ (reference sequence). V lost 6 bases and J 1 base, leaving 10 bases between the germline ends. The CDR3 is CASRPGQSYEQYF. In DNA, the CDR3 is TGTGCCAGCAGGCCTGGACAGTCCTACGAGCAGTACTTC.

DNA of the CDR3: TGTGCCAGCAGCCTAGACAGGGTCTACGAGCAGTACTTC. As protein: CASSLDRVYEQYF. The chain links TRBV7-2 to TRBJ2-7; 7 bases are a match to TRBD1. CDR3 length: 13 amino acids. V was clipped by 5 bases and J by 3 bases; unmatched bases: 4. The germline CDR1 and CDR2 sequences are SGHTA and FQGNSA.

The chain recombines TRBV7-2 with TRBJ1-5; D may be TRBD1 (5 bases). The CDR3 consists of 14 residues. CDR1 is SGHTA and CDR2 is FQGNSA in the germline V gene. V lost 5 bases and J 0 bases, leaving 8 bases between the germline ends. The DNA of the CDR3 is TGTGCCAGCAGCATGACAGATAGCAATCAGCCCCAGCATTTT. Translation gives CASSMTDSNQPQHF.

The chain employs TRBV5-1 and TRBJ1-1, with 7 bases matching TRBD1. Germline values: CDR1 SGHRS, CDR2 YFSETQ. With V trimmed by 3 bases and J by 4 bases, 6 bases remained unmatched. The CDR3 is 14 amino acids. In DNA form, the CDR3 reads TGCGCCAGCAGCTCACGACAGGGTGGCACTGAAGCTTTCTTT. Encoded protein: CASSSRQGGTEAFF.

The chain has TRBV7-6 and TRBJ2-1, with TRBD2 as a possible D gene (7 bases). CDR3 length: 15 residues. Trimming took off 3 bases at V and 0 bases at J, with 9 bases between the two ends. From germline, CDR1 is SGHVS and CDR2 FNYEAQ. This CDR3 is CASSLGGASYNEQFF. The CDR3 DNA sequence: TGTGCCAGCAGCTTGGGGGGGGCCTCCTACAATGAGCAGTTCTTC.

This clonotype was observed at least ten times. The chain carries TRBV7-9 and TRBJ2-1; 9 bases fit TRBD2. CDR3 length equals 15 residues. V trimming: 1 base; J trimming: 5 bases; junction bases outside the gene matches: 3. The V gene's germline CDR1 is SEHNR and CDR2 FQNEAQ (reference sequence). CDR3 in DNA: TGTGCCAGCAGCTTAGGAGGACTAGCGAACAATGAGCAGTTCTTC. Amino acid sequence: CASSLGGLANNEQFF.

The V and J genes are TRBV11-2 and TRBJ2-4; the D gene could be TRBD1 or TRBD2 (6 bases each). V shed 6 bases and J shed 5 bases, with 17 bases lying between them. This CDR3 is 15 amino acids long. CDR1 and CDR2 from the germline V gene are SGHAT and FQNNGV. This chain's CDR3 is CASRSWGRGQNIQYF. CDR3 in DNA: TGTGCCAGCAGGTCCTGGGGGCGGGGACAAAACATTCAGTACTTC.

The chain is built from TRBV18 and TRBJ2-5, with D perhaps given as TRBD1 or TRBD2 (5 bases each). CDR3 length: 13 amino acids. Germline V lookup: CDR1 KGHSH, CDR2 LQKENI. Trimming stripped 4 bases from V and 5 bases from J, with 11 bases between. CDR3 sequence reads: CASSRDRPETQYF. CDR3 coding DNA: TGTGCCAGCTCACGGGACCGACCCGAGACCCAGTACTTC.

V is TRBV6-1 and J is TRBJ1-5, with D possibly matching TRBD1 (6 bases). With 8 bases removed from V and 3 bases from J, the gap between germline ends came to 14 bases. The length of the CDR3 is 14 residues. CDR1 and CDR2 from the germline V gene are MNHNS and SASEGT. The CDR3 region is CASSGADVNQPQHF. CDR3 nucleotides: TGTGCCAGCTCGGGGGCAGATGTCAATCAGCCCCAGCATTTT.

The chain is built from TRBV12-3 or TRBV12-4 and TRBJ2-5; D not certain. CDR3 length equals 14 residues. Between the trimmed V and J ends, which lost 6 bases and 2 bases, there was a span of 13 bases. This CDR3 reads CASSPVHDQETQYF. DNA for the CDR3: TGTGCCAGCAGCCCGGTCCACGATCAAGAGACCCAGTACTTC.

This clonotype was seen more than once but under ten times. Written as DNA, the CDR3 is TGTGCCAGCAGTTCCCCCAGGGAGCGGGAGTGGTACAATGAGCAGTTCTTC. This codes for CASSSPREREWYNEQFF. This chain connects TRBV28 to TRBJ2-1; 8 bases map to TRBD2. Germline CDR1 is MDHEN and CDR2 is SYDVKM. V was clipped by 4 bases and J by 4 bases; unmatched bases: 12. The CDR3 totals 17 residues.

This clonotype showed up just a few times. The V gene is TRBV3-1, the J gene TRBJ2-1; TRBD2 aligns across 12 bases. This CDR3 has 17 amino acids. Trimming cost V 4 bases and J 3 bases; bases outside gene matches: 7. CDR1 and CDR2 from the germline V gene are LGHDT and YNNKEL (reference sequence). The CDR3 loop is CASSPLGLAGNYNEQFF. The CDR3 DNA is TGTGCCAGCAGCCCGCTCGGACTAGCGGGAAACTACAATGAGCAGTTCTTC.

This chain links TRBV6-6 with TRBJ1-3; a possible D gene is TRBD1 (6 bases). Trimming left V 5 bases short and J 0 bases short, with 23 bases between. The CDR3 loop spans 19 amino acids. Germline V gene lookup returns CDR1 MNHNY and CDR2 SVGAGI (reference sequence). The CDR3 DNA sequence: TGTGCCAGCAGTAAAATACCGGGACAAATCACCCCCTCTGGAAACACCATATATTTT. This gives the protein CASSKIPGQITPSGNTIYF.

This clonotype was detected only a few times. The V gene is TRBV7-8, the J gene TRBJ2-1, with D perhaps TRBD2 (7 bases). The germline CDR1 and CDR2 sequences are SGHVS and FQNEAQ. V was cut by 1 base and J by 8 bases, with 18 bases left in between. The CDR3 sequence is 16 residues long. CDR3 DNA: TGTGCCAGCAGCTTAGGATGGGGGGGCGGTAATTATGAGCAGTTCTTC. Its protein product is CASSLGWGGGNYEQFF.

This clonotype turned up a few times. The DNA for the CDR3 is TGTGCCAGCAGTCTTCCCGTGACAGGGGTCAACTACACCTTC. Its protein is CASSLPVTGVNYTF. This chain connects TRBV12-3 or TRBV12-4 to TRBJ1-2; TRBD1 agrees at 8 bases. This CDR3 region has 14 residues. J lost 10 bases, V lost 5 bases, and 12 bases had no gene match.

The table lists this clonotype with a count of one. CDR3 protein: CASSRGTYSYEQYF. CDR3 nucleotides: TGTGCCAGCAGTAGGGGGACATACTCCTACGAGCAGTACTTC. The chain links TRBV6-5 to TRBJ2-7; a possible D gene is TRBD1 (6 bases). The CDR3 extends over 14 amino acids. The V and J ends lost 5 bases and 0 bases respectively, with 11 bases between them. From germline, CDR1 is MNHEY and CDR2 SVGAGI.

This clonotype was recorded at least ten times. This chain connects TRBV20-1 to TRBJ2-7; 12 bases are a match to TRBD1. The CDR3 totals 16 residues. Germline loops: CDR1 DFQATT, CDR2 SNEGSKA (reference sequence). The V segment lost 5 bases and the J segment 0 bases; nucleotides outside the gene matches: 8. CDR3 nucleotide sequence: TGCAGTGCTCATAACCCGGGACAGGGGGCCTCCTACGAGCAGTACTTC. Its translation is CSAHNPGQGASYEQYF.

The genes are TRBV9 and TRBJ2-1, with 7 nucleotides matching TRBD2. The CDR3 runs to 15 residues. CDR1 is SGDLS, CDR2 YYNGEE, per germline. The J segment lost 7 bases and the V segment lost 3 bases, leaving 10 bases of the junction unmatched. Here the CDR3 DNA reads TGTGCCAGCAGCGCCCAGCGGGGTTCGTCAAATGAGCAGTTCTTC. Its translation: CASSAQRGSSNEQFF.

This clonotype was picked up a small number of times. This rearrangement joins TRBV7-3 to TRBJ2-5, with 7 bases lining up with TRBD2. Germline-derived CDR1 and CDR2 are SGHTA and FQGTGA. The V segment lost 4 bases and the J segment 1 base; nucleotides outside the gene matches: 3. The CDR3 is 14 residues long. CDR3 sequence: CASSSSGIQETQYF. DNA for the CDR3: TGTGCCAGCAGCTCCAGCGGGATCCAAGAGACCCAGTACTTC.

This clonotype appeared many times. The chain links TRBV7-2 to TRBJ1-1; 12 bases agree with TRBD1. The CDR3 spans 14 residues. The ends lost 5 bases at V and 10 bases at J; junction bases unmatched: 8. Germline loops: CDR1 SGHTA, CDR2 FQGNSA. DNA for the CDR3: TGTGCCAGCAGCCCCCGGGACAGGGGGCTTCCAGCTTTCTTT. It codes for CASSPRDRGLPAFF.

In its sample, this clonotype was seen a few times. The chain couples TRBV18 to TRBJ1-2; D might be TRBD1 (6 bases). Trimming shortened V by 0 bases and J by 8 bases, and 16 bases separated the two germline ends. This CDR3 is 15 amino acids long. CDR1 and CDR2 from the germline V gene are KGHSH and LQKENI. CDR3: CASSPPSPLQGGYTF. CDR3 in DNA: TGTGCCAGCTCACCACCGTCCCCTCTACAGGGCGGCTACACCTTC. Complete variable domain (other parts from reference TRBV18 and TRBJ1-2): NAGVMQNPRHLVRRRGQEARLRCSPMKGHSHVYWYRQLPEEGLKFMVYLQKENIIDESGMPKERFSAEFPKEGPSILRIQQVVRGDSAAYFCASSPPSPLQGGYTFGSGTRLTVV.

The J gene is TRBJ2-4, the V gene TRBV7-6; D is perhaps TRBD1 or TRBD2 (5 bases each). V was cut by 5 bases and J by 0 bases, with 14 bases left in between. Germline CDR1 is SGHVS and CDR2 is FNYEAQ. This CDR3 is 16 amino acids long. CDR3 loop: CASSPREFVAKNIQYF. CDR3 DNA sequence: TGTGCCAGCAGCCCCAGGGAGTTCGTAGCCAAAAACATTCAGTACTTC.

This clonotype was picked up a small number of times. The chain joins TRBV28 to TRBJ2-1, with TRBD2 identical over 15 bases. V trimming: 2 bases; J trimming: 4 bases; junction bases outside the gene matches: 3. CDR1 MDHEN and CDR2 SYDVKM come from the germline V gene. The CDR3 is 17 residues long. This CDR3 reads CASSLGGLAGGYNEQFF. CDR3 sequence (DNA): TGTGCCAGCAGTTTAGGGGGACTAGCGGGAGGATACAATGAGCAGTTCTTC. Drawing the rest from reference TRBV28 and TRBJ2-1, the complete variable domain is DVKVTQSSRYLVKRTGEKVFLECVQDMDHENMFWYRQDPGLGLRLIYFSYDVKMKEKGDIPEGYSVSREKKERFSLILESASTNQTSMYLCASSLGGLAGGYNEQFFGPGTRLTVL.

This clonotype has at least ten counts. The chain recombines TRBV6-1 with TRBJ1-3, with D possibly being TRBD1 (6 bases). This CDR3 region has 15 residues. Trimming pared 6 bases from V and 0 bases from J, leaving 12 bases between. Germline values: CDR1 MNHNS, CDR2 SASEGT. As DNA, the CDR3 is TGTGCCAGCAGCTCCGACAGGATCTCTGGAAACACCATATATTTT. Translating gives CASSSDRISGNTIYF.

The rearrangement links TRBV4-2 to TRBJ1-5; D uncertain. The CDR3 sequence is 14 residues long. V lost 4 bases, J lost 6 bases, and 13 bases lay in between. In germline, CDR1 is LGHNA, CDR2 YNFKEQ. CDR3 in DNA: TGTGCCAGCAGCCCCACCGCATACGGTCAGCCCCAGCATTTT. This translates into CASSPTAYGQPQHF.

This clonotype appeared a few times. The chain employs TRBV11-2 and TRBJ2-1, with D perhaps matching TRBD1 (6 bases). V lost 5 bases and J lost 10, with 15 bases in between. This CDR3 is 13 amino acids long. Germline V lookup: CDR1 SGHAT, CDR2 FQNNGV. The CDR3 nucleotides are TGTGCCAGCAGCCTCGGGACATCGACCGAGCAGTTCTTC. It translates to CASSLGTSTEQFF.

This clonotype was observed at least ten times. The chain recombines TRBV7-2 with TRBJ2-7; 16 bases agree with TRBD2. The CDR3 loop spans 16 amino acids. The trim removed 8 bases at V and 4 bases at J, leaving 8 bases unmatched. Germline-derived CDR1 and CDR2 are SGHTA and FQGNSA. CDR3 DNA sequence: TGTGCCAGCGGGTCCGGGACTAGCGGGAGGGGGTACGAGCAGTACTTC. Residues: CASGSGTSGRGYEQYF.

This chain joins TRBV28 and TRBJ1-5; D is possibly TRBD1 (6 bases). The CDR3 extends over 17 amino acids. V lost 1 base and J 6 bases, leaving 19 bases between the germline ends. The germline CDR1 and CDR2 sequences are MDHEN and SYDVKM. In DNA, the CDR3 is TGTGCCAGCAGTTTATCAAGGGGTACAGGGCCGGTTCAGCCCCAGCATTTT. Translated: CASSLSRGTGPVQPQHF. The whole variable domain, remainder taken from reference TRBV28 and TRBJ1-5, is DVKVTQSSRYLVKRTGEKVFLECVQDMDHENMFWYRQDPGLGLRLIYFSYDVKMKEKGDIPEGYSVSREKKERFSLILESASTNQTSMYLCASSLSRGTGPVQPQHFGDGTRLSIL.